These T cell receptor beta chains were read from a single sample in a study of CD4+ T cells in melanoma. Generated by immunoSEQ multiplex PCR, the TCRdb table keeps only in-frame clones and is missing some. The table records some 15,000 clones, roughly three fifths of them present only once. The sample consisted of cells from a culture (not recorded whether cultured in vitro). The origin of the receptors is a human donor with melanoma. CDR3s include the opening cysteine and the closing phenylalanine or tryptophan. A D gene is named only where the DNA matches it firmly. The size field is filled for only some rows; it gives once, few, many or a size class.

d_call: .; cdr3_length: 13; v_call: TRBV7-9; j_call: TRBJ1-1; clone_size: .; cdr3_nt: TGTGCCAGCAGCTTACAGGGGAAGACTGAAGCTTTCTTT; cdr3_aa: CASSLQGKTEAFF
d_call: .; cdr3_length: 13; v_call: TRBV15; j_call: TRBJ1-3; clone_size: .; cdr3_nt: TGTGCCACCAGGAACCGGGGCGGAAACACCATATATTTT; cdr3_aa: CATRNRGGNTIYF
d_call: .; cdr3_length: 15; v_call: TRBV4-1; j_call: TRBJ1-5; clone_size: once; cdr3_nt: TGCGCCAGCAGCCGCAGCAGGGACCCCTTCGAGCCCCAGCATTTT; cdr3_aa: CASSRSRDPFEPQHF
d_call: TRBD2; cdr3_length: 16; v_call: TRBV7-6; j_call: TRBJ2-5; clone_size: .; cdr3_nt: TGTGCCAGCACCCAGGGGGCTAGCGGGGGGGCGGAGACCCAGTACTTC; cdr3_aa: CASTQGASGGAETQYF
d_call: .; cdr3_length: 14; v_call: TRBV11-2; j_call: TRBJ1-1; clone_size: .; cdr3_nt: TGTGCCAGCAGCTCCGGACTGATGAACACTGAAGCTTTCTTT; cdr3_aa: CASSSGLMNTEAFF
d_call: TRBD1; cdr3_length: 15; v_call: TRBV5-4; j_call: TRBJ2-3; clone_size: .; cdr3_nt: TGTGCCAGCAGCTTAGACAGGGGTATCACAGATACGCAGTATTTT; cdr3_aa: CASSLDRGITDTQYF
d_call: .; cdr3_length: 14; v_call: TRBV9; j_call: TRBJ2-3; clone_size: .; cdr3_nt: TGTGCCAGCACCCAAGGGGACGTCGGGTATACGCAGTATTTT; cdr3_aa: CASTQGDVGYTQYF
d_call: .; cdr3_length: 15; v_call: TRBV6-5; j_call: TRBJ2-3; clone_size: .; cdr3_nt: TGTGCCAGCAGTAATGCGGGGGCTGGCACAGATACGCAGTATTTT; cdr3_aa: CASSNAGAGTDTQYF
d_call: TRBD2; cdr3_length: 16; v_call: TRBV7-2; j_call: TRBJ2-1; clone_size: .; cdr3_nt: TGTGCCAGCAGCTCAGCAGCCGAGCGGGGGTTCAATGAGCAGTTCTTC; cdr3_aa: CASSSAAERGFNEQFF
d_call: .; cdr3_length: 13; v_call: TRBV6-5; j_call: TRBJ1-4; clone_size: .; cdr3_nt: TGTGCCAGCAGTTTTTTCCATGGCGAAAAACTGTTTTTT; cdr3_aa: CASSFFHGEKLFF
d_call: TRBD1; cdr3_length: 18; v_call: TRBV10-3; j_call: TRBJ1-2; clone_size: few; cdr3_nt: TGTGCCATCAGTGAGTTCGAATCCGGGACAGGACCCAACTATGGCTACACCTTC; cdr3_aa: CAISEFESGTGPNYGYTF
d_call: .; cdr3_length: 13; v_call: TRBV19; j_call: TRBJ1-2; clone_size: .; cdr3_nt: TGTGCCAGTAGACGAGGGGCTGGCTATGGCTACACCTTC; cdr3_aa: CASRRGAGYGYTF
d_call: .; cdr3_length: 18; v_call: TRBV18; j_call: TRBJ2-1; clone_size: .; cdr3_nt: TGTGCCAGCTCACCGTCGTACGGCGGAGGGGGTTCCTACAATGAGCAGTTCTTC; cdr3_aa: CASSPSYGGGGSYNEQFF
d_call: TRBD2; cdr3_length: 16; v_call: TRBV11-3; j_call: TRBJ2-1; clone_size: .; cdr3_nt: TGTGCCAGCAGCTTAGTAAGGCTAGCGGGGGGGCATGAGCAGTTCTTC; cdr3_aa: CASSLVRLAGGHEQFF
d_call: .; cdr3_length: 14; v_call: TRBV4-1; j_call: TRBJ1-2; clone_size: few; cdr3_nt: TGCGCCAGCAGCCAAGAACAGGGCGGCTATGGCTACACCTTC; cdr3_aa: CASSQEQGGYGYTF
d_call: .; cdr3_length: 15; v_call: TRBV5-1; j_call: TRBJ1-6; clone_size: few; cdr3_nt: TGCGCCAGCACCGAGGGGAGCGGGAACAATTCACCCCTCCACTTT; cdr3_aa: CASTEGSGNNSPLHF
d_call: TRBD1; cdr3_length: 14; v_call: TRBV6-1; j_call: TRBJ1-2; clone_size: .; cdr3_nt: TGTGCCAGCAGGGACCACAGGGGTGACTATGGCTACACCTTC; cdr3_aa: CASRDHRGDYGYTF
d_call: .; cdr3_length: 18; v_call: TRBV18; j_call: TRBJ2-6; clone_size: .; cdr3_nt: TGTGCCAGCTCACCAGTGGCGGGCCGTTCGGCCGGGGCCAACGTCCTGACTTTC; cdr3_aa: CASSPVAGRSAGANVLTF
d_call: .; cdr3_length: 14; v_call: TRBV5-4; j_call: TRBJ2-3; clone_size: .; cdr3_nt: TGTGCCAGCAGCTCCGACCAGAGCTCAGATACGCAGTATTTT; cdr3_aa: CASSSDQSSDTQYF
d_call: .; cdr3_length: 13; v_call: TRBV7-9; j_call: TRBJ2-7; clone_size: .; cdr3_nt: TGTGCCAGCAGCTTAGGATCGACCTACGAGCAGTACTTC; cdr3_aa: CASSLGSTYEQYF
d_call: TRBD1; cdr3_length: 17; v_call: TRBV19; j_call: TRBJ1-2; clone_size: .; cdr3_nt: TGTGCCAGTAGACTCACCTCAACAGGGGCGGGCCGATATGGCTACACCTTC; cdr3_aa: CASRLTSTGAGRYGYTF
d_call: .; cdr3_length: 17; v_call: TRBV5-4; j_call: TRBJ2-5; clone_size: .; cdr3_nt: TGTGCCAGCAGCCGGGCCCGTTTAGGGTCTTCTGAAGAGACCCAGTACTTC; cdr3_aa: CASSRARLGSSEETQYF
d_call: .; cdr3_length: 15; v_call: TRBV2; j_call: TRBJ1-6; clone_size: .; cdr3_nt: TGTGCCAGCAGTGTTCAGGGGAACTATAATTCACCCCTCCACTTT; cdr3_aa: CASSVQGNYNSPLHF
d_call: TRBD1; cdr3_length: 14; v_call: TRBV6-6; j_call: TRBJ2-7; clone_size: .; cdr3_nt: TGTGCCAGCAGGGGGACAGGGACGGACTACGAGCAGTACTTC; cdr3_aa: CASRGTGTDYEQYF
d_call: .; cdr3_length: 13; v_call: TRBV6-6; j_call: TRBJ1-1; clone_size: few; cdr3_nt: TGTGCCAGCAGATCGAGGGATGCAGCTGAAGCTTTCTTT; cdr3_aa: CASRSRDAAEAFF
d_call: .; cdr3_length: 17; v_call: TRBV5-1; j_call: TRBJ2-5; clone_size: few; cdr3_nt: TGCGCCAGCAGCTTGGAAATTGGCAGGCCGGGCGAAGAGACCCAGTACTTC; cdr3_aa: CASSLEIGRPGEETQYF
d_call: .; cdr3_length: 18; v_call: TRBV5-1; j_call: TRBJ2-6; clone_size: .; cdr3_nt: TGCGCCAGCAGCCCGGGTGGGGCGCGTCGCTCTGGGGCCAACGTCCTGACTTTC; cdr3_aa: CASSPGGARRSGANVLTF
d_call: .; cdr3_length: 15; v_call: TRBV4-1; j_call: TRBJ2-6; clone_size: few; cdr3_nt: TGCGCCAGCAGCGAACAAGCAGCTGGGGCCAACGTCCTGACTTTC; cdr3_aa: CASSEQAAGANVLTF
d_call: TRBD1; cdr3_length: 11; v_call: TRBV19; j_call: TRBJ1-1; clone_size: .; cdr3_nt: TGTGCAACAGGGGGTCGTGTTGAAGCTTTCTTT; cdr3_aa: CATGGRVEAFF
d_call: TRBD2; cdr3_length: 15; v_call: TRBV7-9; j_call: TRBJ2-1; clone_size: .; cdr3_nt: TGTGCCAGCAGCCCGACTAGCGGATCCTACAATGAGCAGTTCTTC; cdr3_aa: CASSPTSGSYNEQFF
d_call: .; cdr3_length: 12; v_call: TRBV7-2; j_call: TRBJ1-1; clone_size: few; cdr3_nt: TGTGCCAGCAGCCGGGGGTTGACTGAAGCTTTCTTT; cdr3_aa: CASSRGLTEAFF
d_call: .; cdr3_length: 14; v_call: TRBV13; j_call: TRBJ2-7; clone_size: .; cdr3_nt: TGTGCCAGCAGCTTGACTAGGTTGTCCTACGAGCAGTACTTC; cdr3_aa: CASSLTRLSYEQYF
d_call: TRBD1; cdr3_length: 18; v_call: TRBV9; j_call: TRBJ1-3; clone_size: once; cdr3_nt: TGTGCCAGCAGCGGCGCCCGGACAGGGGCGAACTCTGGAAACACCATATATTTT; cdr3_aa: CASSGARTGANSGNTIYF
d_call: .; cdr3_length: 14; v_call: TRBV10-2; j_call: TRBJ1-4; clone_size: once; cdr3_nt: TGCGCCAGCAGTTCGACAGGTTTGGATGAAAAACTGTTTTTT; cdr3_aa: CASSSTGLDEKLFF
d_call: TRBD1; cdr3_length: 13; v_call: TRBV30; j_call: TRBJ2-3; clone_size: .; cdr3_nt: TGTGCCTGGGACAGGGGGCAGAGAGATACGCAGTATTTT; cdr3_aa: CAWDRGQRDTQYF
d_call: .; cdr3_length: 15; v_call: TRBV5-1; j_call: TRBJ1-4; clone_size: medium-sized; cdr3_nt: TGCGCCAGCAGCCCCTGGGCAACTCCGGCTGAAAAACTGTTTTTT; cdr3_aa: CASSPWATPAEKLFF
d_call: .; cdr3_length: 17; v_call: TRBV4-2; j_call: TRBJ1-1; clone_size: .; cdr3_nt: TGTGCCAGCAGCTCACAACCCATGGGGGGGGCTGACACTGAAGCTTTCTTT; cdr3_aa: CASSSQPMGGADTEAFF
d_call: .; cdr3_length: 14; v_call: TRBV5-8; j_call: TRBJ1-2; clone_size: medium-sized; cdr3_nt: TGTGCCAGCAGTTTGACCGGGACGGACTATGGCTACACCTTC; cdr3_aa: CASSLTGTDYGYTF
d_call: .; cdr3_length: 13; v_call: TRBV7-3; j_call: TRBJ2-1; clone_size: few; cdr3_nt: TGTGCCAGCAGCTTCTGGAGCGGGCATGAGCAGTTCTTC; cdr3_aa: CASSFWSGHEQFF
d_call: .; cdr3_length: 13; v_call: TRBV29-1; j_call: TRBJ1-2; clone_size: .; cdr3_nt: TGCAGCGTTCCCGAGGGGGGCCTAGGCGGCTACACCTTC; cdr3_aa: CSVPEGGLGGYTF
d_call: .; cdr3_length: 14; v_call: TRBV19; j_call: TRBJ2-5; clone_size: .; cdr3_nt: TGTGCCACGAGGGTGAAAAGGGGGGTAGAGACCCAGTACTTC; cdr3_aa: CATRVKRGVETQYF
d_call: .; cdr3_length: 16; v_call: TRBV5-1; j_call: TRBJ1-1; clone_size: .; cdr3_nt: TGCGCCAGCAGCTTGGGGGAGGTTCGGATGAACACTGAAGCTTTCTTT; cdr3_aa: CASSLGEVRMNTEAFF
d_call: TRBD2; cdr3_length: 12; v_call: TRBV6-6; j_call: TRBJ2-3; clone_size: .; cdr3_nt: TGTGCCAGCCGACTAGCGGGGTCTACGCAGTATTTT; cdr3_aa: CASRLAGSTQYF
d_call: .; cdr3_length: 13; v_call: TRBV7-9; j_call: TRBJ1-2; clone_size: .; cdr3_nt: TGTGCCAGCAGCTTAGTAACGGGTTGGGGCTACACCTTC; cdr3_aa: CASSLVTGWGYTF
d_call: TRBD1; cdr3_length: 15; v_call: TRBV5-1; j_call: TRBJ2-3; clone_size: .; cdr3_nt: TGCGCCAGCAGCTTGGACAGGGGGGACACAGATACGCAGTATTTT; cdr3_aa: CASSLDRGDTDTQYF
d_call: .; cdr3_length: 17; v_call: TRBV11-2; j_call: TRBJ2-7; clone_size: .; cdr3_nt: TGTGCCAGCAGCTTAGGGGGGGCCGGGACTACCGCCTGGGAGCAGTACTTC; cdr3_aa: CASSLGGAGTTAWEQYF
d_call: .; cdr3_length: 14; v_call: TRBV19; j_call: TRBJ2-7; clone_size: few; cdr3_nt: TGTGCCAGTAGGATGGGGCCGCGCTCCTACGAGCAGTACTTC; cdr3_aa: CASRMGPRSYEQYF
d_call: .; cdr3_length: 16; v_call: TRBV7-2; j_call: TRBJ1-2; clone_size: few; cdr3_nt: TGTGCCAGCAGCTTAGGAGGAACAGAGCGCCACTATGGCTACACCTTC; cdr3_aa: CASSLGGTERHYGYTF
d_call: .; cdr3_length: 14; v_call: TRBV5-1; j_call: TRBJ2-3; clone_size: .; cdr3_nt: TGCGCCAGCAGCTCGGTAACCATAACAGATACGCAGTATTTT; cdr3_aa: CASSSVTITDTQYF
d_call: .; cdr3_length: 11; v_call: TRBV19; j_call: TRBJ2-7; clone_size: few; cdr3_nt: TGTGCCAGTAGTATTGGGCCCGAGCAGTACTTC; cdr3_aa: CASSIGPEQYF
d_call: TRBD1; cdr3_length: 14; v_call: TRBV6-1; j_call: TRBJ1-4; clone_size: .; cdr3_nt: TGTGCCAGCAGTGAGTACACAGGGGATGAAAAACTGTTTTTT; cdr3_aa: CASSEYTGDEKLFF
d_call: TRBD1; cdr3_length: 14; v_call: TRBV10-3; j_call: TRBJ1-2; clone_size: .; cdr3_nt: TGTGCCATCAGTGTGGAGGGGGCTCGGGGTGGCTACACCTTC; cdr3_aa: CAISVEGARGGYTF
d_call: .; cdr3_length: 15; v_call: TRBV19; j_call: TRBJ2-7; clone_size: .; cdr3_nt: TGTGCCAGTAGTATACGACCAGGGGTCTCCTACGAGCAGTACTTC; cdr3_aa: CASSIRPGVSYEQYF
d_call: .; cdr3_length: 14; v_call: TRBV6-1; j_call: TRBJ1-6; clone_size: few; cdr3_nt: TGTGCCAGCAGCCCCCAGAGGGAAAGTTCACCCCTCCACTTT; cdr3_aa: CASSPQRESSPLHF
d_call: .; cdr3_length: 13; v_call: TRBV2; j_call: TRBJ2-1; clone_size: .; cdr3_nt: TGTGCCAGCAGTTACCTGGTCGGCGATGAGCAGTTCTTC; cdr3_aa: CASSYLVGDEQFF
d_call: .; cdr3_length: 16; v_call: TRBV5-1; j_call: TRBJ1-6; clone_size: .; cdr3_nt: TGCGCCAGCAGCTTGGTGGGAGGGCAAAGGAATTCACCCCTCCACTTT; cdr3_aa: CASSLVGGQRNSPLHF
d_call: .; cdr3_length: 17; v_call: TRBV14; j_call: TRBJ2-5; clone_size: .; cdr3_nt: TGTGCCAGCAGCCATGCCGCAGGGACCGCGTACGGAGAGACCCAGTACTTC; cdr3_aa: CASSHAAGTAYGETQYF
d_call: TRBD1; cdr3_length: 14; v_call: TRBV6-1; j_call: TRBJ1-1; clone_size: .; cdr3_nt: TGTGCCAGCACACAGGGGGGCCCGAACACTGAAGCTTTCTTT; cdr3_aa: CASTQGGPNTEAFF
d_call: .; cdr3_length: 14; v_call: TRBV4-2; j_call: TRBJ2-1; clone_size: .; cdr3_nt: TGTGCCAGCAGCTCGACTGGCGGGGCTAGGGAGCAGTTCTTC; cdr3_aa: CASSSTGGAREQFF